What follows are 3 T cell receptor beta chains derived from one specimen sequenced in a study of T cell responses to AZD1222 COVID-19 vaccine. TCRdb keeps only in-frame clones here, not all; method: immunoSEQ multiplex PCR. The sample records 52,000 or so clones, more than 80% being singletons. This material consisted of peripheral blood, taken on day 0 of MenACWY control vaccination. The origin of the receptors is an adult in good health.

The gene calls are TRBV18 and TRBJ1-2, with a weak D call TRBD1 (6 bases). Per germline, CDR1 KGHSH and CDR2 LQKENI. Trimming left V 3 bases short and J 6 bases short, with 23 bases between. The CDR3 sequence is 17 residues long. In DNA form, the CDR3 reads TGTGCCAGCTCACCTACTTTGGGGGGCGGGGAAGAGGATGGCTACACCTTC. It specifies CASSPTLGGGEEDGYTF.

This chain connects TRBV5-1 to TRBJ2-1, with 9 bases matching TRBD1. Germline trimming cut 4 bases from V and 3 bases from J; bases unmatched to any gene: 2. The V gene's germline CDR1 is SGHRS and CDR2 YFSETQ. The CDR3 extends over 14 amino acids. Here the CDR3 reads CASSRDRDYNEQFF. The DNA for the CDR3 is TGCGCCAGCAGCCGGGACAGGGACTACAATGAGCAGTTCTTC.

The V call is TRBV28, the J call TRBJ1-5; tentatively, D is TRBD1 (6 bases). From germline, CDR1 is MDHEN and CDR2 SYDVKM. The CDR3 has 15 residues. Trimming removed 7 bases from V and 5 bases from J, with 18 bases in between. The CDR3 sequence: CASTTPGTRDQPQHF. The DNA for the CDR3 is TGTGCCAGCACCACTCCGGGGACACGAGATCAGCCCCAGCATTTT.